This T cell receptor (beta chain) was recovered during a study of CD8+ T cells in alopecia areata. Whole-study findings and limits: Higher clonality than in normal scalp was seen in lesional scalp, especially alopecia totalis/universalis. Among the cells sequenced in scalp samples are also the resident alphabeta T cells of normal skin.

Sequencing used cDNA as its template, made by extracting RNA and reverse transcribing it. Assay: immunoSEQ multiplex PCR; the TCRdb copy retains only in-frame clones and omits some. The repertoire holds 90,000 to 130,000 clones, with approximately 63% as singletons. It was from PBMCs that CD4+ and CD8+ T cells were sorted. Notes on this clone: Its antigen remains unidentified.

The receptor was derived from a human donor in good health. Sequencing was done on a sample of CD8+ T cells sorted from blood.

The CDR3 here is CASSPGVRDSSSQHF. CDR3 in DNA: TGTGCCAGCTCACCAGGGGTTAGGGACAGCTCGTCCCAGCATTTT. The chain employs TRBV18 and TRBJ1-5, with 7 nucleotides matching TRBD1. CDR1 is KGHSH and CDR2 is LQKENI in the germline V gene. CDR3 length: 15 residues. The J segment lost 11 bases and the V segment lost 2 bases, leaving 12 bases of the junction unmatched.